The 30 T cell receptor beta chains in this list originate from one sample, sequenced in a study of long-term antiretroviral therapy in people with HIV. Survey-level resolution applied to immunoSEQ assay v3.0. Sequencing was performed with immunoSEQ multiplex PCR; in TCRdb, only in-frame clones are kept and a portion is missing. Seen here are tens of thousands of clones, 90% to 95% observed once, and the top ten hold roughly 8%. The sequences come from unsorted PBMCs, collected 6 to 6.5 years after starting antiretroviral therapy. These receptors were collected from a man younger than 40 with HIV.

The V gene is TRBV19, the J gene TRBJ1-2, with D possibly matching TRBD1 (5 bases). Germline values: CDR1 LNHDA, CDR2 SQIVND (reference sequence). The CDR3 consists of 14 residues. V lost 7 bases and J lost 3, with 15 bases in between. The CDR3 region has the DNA TGTGCCAGTATTTCACTCTCGGGGGACTATGGCTACACCTTC. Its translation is CASISLSGDYGYTF.

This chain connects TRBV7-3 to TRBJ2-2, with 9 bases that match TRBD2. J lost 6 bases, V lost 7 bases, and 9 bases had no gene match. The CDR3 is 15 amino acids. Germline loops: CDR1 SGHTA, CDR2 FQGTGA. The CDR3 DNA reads TGTGCCAGCACCCTTACCCTAGCGGGGTCCGGGGAGCTGTTTTTT. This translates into CASTLTLAGSGELFF.

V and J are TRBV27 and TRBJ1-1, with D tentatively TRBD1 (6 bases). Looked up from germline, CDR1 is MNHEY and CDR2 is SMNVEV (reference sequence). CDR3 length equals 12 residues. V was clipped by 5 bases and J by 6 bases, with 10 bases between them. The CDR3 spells CASSRGQSEAFF. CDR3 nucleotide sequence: TGTGCCAGCAGTCGTGGACAGTCTGAAGCTTTCTTT.

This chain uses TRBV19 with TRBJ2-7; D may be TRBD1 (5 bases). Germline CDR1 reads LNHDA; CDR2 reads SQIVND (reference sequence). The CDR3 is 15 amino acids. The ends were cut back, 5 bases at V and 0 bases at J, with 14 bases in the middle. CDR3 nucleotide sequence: TGTGCCAGTAGTCCCCAACAGGATAGCTCCTACGAGCAGTACTTC. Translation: CASSPQQDSSYEQYF.

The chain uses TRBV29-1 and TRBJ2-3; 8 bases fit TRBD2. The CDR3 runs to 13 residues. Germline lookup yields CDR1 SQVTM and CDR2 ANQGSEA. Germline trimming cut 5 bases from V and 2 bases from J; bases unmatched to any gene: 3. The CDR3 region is CSVHGGATDTQYF. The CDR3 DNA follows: TGCAGCGTTCACGGGGGGGCCACAGATACGCAGTATTTT.

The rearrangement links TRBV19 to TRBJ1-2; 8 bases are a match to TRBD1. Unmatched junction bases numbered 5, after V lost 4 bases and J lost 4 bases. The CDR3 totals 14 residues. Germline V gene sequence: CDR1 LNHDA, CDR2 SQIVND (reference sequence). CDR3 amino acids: CASSTGQGPYGYTF. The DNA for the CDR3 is TGTGCCAGTAGTACCGGACAGGGCCCCTATGGCTACACCTTC.

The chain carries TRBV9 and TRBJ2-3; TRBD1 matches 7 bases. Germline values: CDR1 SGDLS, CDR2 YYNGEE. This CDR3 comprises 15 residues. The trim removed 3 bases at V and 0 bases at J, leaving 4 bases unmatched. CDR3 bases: TGTGCCAGCAGCGCGGGACAGAGTAGCACAGATACGCAGTATTTT. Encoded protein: CASSAGQSSTDTQYF.

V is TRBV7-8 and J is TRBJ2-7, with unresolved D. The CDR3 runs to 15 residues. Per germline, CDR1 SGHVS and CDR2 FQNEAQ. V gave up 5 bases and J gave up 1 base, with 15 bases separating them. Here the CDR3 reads CASSPLPLGSYEQYF. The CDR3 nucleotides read TGTGCCAGCAGCCCCTTACCCCTTGGGTCCTACGAGCAGTACTTC. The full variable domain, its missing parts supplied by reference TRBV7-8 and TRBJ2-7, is GAGVSQSPRYKVAKRGQDVALRCDPISGHVSLFWYQQALGQGPEFLTYFQNEAQLDKSGLPSDRFFAERPEGSVSTLKIQRTQQEDSAVYLCASSPLPLGSYEQYFGPGTRLTVT.

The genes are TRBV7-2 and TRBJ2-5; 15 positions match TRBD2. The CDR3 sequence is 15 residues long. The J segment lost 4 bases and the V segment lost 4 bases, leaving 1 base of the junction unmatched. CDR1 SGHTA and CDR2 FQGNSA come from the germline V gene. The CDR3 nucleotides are TGTGCCAGCAGCTGGGGACTAGCGGGAGGAGAGACCCAGTACTTC. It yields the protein CASSWGLAGGETQYF.

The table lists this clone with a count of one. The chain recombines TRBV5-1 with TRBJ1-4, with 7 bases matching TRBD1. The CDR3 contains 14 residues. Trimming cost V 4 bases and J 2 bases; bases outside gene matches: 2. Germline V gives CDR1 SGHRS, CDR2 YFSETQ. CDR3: CASSVGQTNEKLFF. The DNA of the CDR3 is TGCGCCAGCAGCGTGGGACAGACTAATGAAAAACTGTTTTTT.

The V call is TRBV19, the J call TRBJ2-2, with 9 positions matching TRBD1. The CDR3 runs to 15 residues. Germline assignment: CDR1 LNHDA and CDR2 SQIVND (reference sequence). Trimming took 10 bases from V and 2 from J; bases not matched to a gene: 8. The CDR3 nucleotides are TGTGCCAATCTCGGGACAGGGAGCAACACCGGGGAGCTGTTTTTT. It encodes CANLGTGSNTGELFF.

The CDR3 nucleotides read TGTGCCAGCGGACACCCCACCCATTATCAGCATTTT. It codes for CASGHPTHYQHF. The V gene is TRBV27, the J gene TRBJ1-5; tentatively, D is TRBD1 (5 bases). The CDR3 sequence is 12 residues long. Trimming shortened V by 8 bases and J by 13 bases, and 18 bases separated the two germline ends. The germline V gene has CDR1 MNHEY and CDR2 SMNVEV (reference sequence).

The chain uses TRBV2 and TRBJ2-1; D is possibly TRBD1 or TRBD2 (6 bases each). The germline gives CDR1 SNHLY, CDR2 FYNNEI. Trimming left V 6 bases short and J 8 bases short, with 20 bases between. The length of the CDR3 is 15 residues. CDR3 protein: CASRAFGGGLHEQFF. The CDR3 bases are TGTGCCAGCAGGGCCTTTGGAGGGGGGTTACATGAGCAGTTCTTC.

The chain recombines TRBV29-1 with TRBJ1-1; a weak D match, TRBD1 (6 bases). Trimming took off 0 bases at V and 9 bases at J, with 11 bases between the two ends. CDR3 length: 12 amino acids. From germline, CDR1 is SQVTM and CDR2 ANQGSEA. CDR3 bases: TGCAGCGTTGAAGATCAGGGGCCAAAAGCTTTCTTT. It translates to CSVEDQGPKAFF.

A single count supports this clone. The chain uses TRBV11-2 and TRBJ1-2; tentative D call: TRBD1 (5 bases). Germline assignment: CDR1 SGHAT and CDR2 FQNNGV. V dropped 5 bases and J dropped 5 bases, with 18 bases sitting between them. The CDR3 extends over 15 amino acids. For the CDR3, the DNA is TGTGCCAGCAGCCCACGGTCCGGGGGAAGGTATGGCTACACCTTC. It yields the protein CASSPRSGGRYGYTF.

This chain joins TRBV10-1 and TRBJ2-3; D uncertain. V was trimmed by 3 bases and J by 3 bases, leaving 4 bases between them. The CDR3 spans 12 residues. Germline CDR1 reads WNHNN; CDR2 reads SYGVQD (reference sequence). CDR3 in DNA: TGCGCCAGCAGTGATGGTACAGATACGCAGTATTTT. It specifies CASSDGTDTQYF.

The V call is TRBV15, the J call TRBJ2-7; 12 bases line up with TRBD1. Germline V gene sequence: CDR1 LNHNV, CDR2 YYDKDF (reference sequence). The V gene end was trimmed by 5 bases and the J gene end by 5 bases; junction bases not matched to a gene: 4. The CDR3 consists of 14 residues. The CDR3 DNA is TGTGCCACCAGCCCCGGGACAGGGGGCAACGAGCAGTACTTC. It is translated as CATSPGTGGNEQYF. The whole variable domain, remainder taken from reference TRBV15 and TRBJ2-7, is DAMVIQNPRYQVTQFGKPVTLSCSQTLNHNVMYWYQQKSSQAPKLLFHYYDKDFNNEADTPDNFQSRRPNTSFCFLDIRSPGLGDTAMYLCATSPGTGGNEQYFGPGTRLTVT.

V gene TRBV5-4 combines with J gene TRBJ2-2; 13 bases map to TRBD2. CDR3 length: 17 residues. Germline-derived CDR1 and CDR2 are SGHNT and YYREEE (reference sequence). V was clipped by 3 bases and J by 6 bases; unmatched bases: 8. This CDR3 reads CASSSFTSGGASGELFF. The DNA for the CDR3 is TGTGCCAGCAGCTCGTTCACTAGCGGGGGGGCCTCCGGGGAGCTGTTTTTT.

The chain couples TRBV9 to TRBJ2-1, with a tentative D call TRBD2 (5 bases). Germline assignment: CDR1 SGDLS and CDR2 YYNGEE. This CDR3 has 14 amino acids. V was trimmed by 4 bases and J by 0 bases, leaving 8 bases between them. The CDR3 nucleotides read TGTGCCAGCAGCCCCGGGAACTCCTACAATGAGCAGTTCTTC. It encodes CASSPGNSYNEQFF.

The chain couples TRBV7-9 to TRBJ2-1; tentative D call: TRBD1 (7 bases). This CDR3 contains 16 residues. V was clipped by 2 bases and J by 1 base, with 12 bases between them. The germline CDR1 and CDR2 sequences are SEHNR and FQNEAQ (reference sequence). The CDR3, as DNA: TGTGCCAGCAGCTTAATGGCAGGGGGGTCCTACAATGAGCAGTTCTTC. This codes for CASSLMAGGSYNEQFF.

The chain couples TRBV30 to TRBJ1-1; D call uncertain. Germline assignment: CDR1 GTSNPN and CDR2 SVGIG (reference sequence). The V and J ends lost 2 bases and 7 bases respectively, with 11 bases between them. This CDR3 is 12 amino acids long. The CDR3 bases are TGTGCCTGGAGTAGCCCGAGGGTTGAAGCTTTCTTT. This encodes CAWSSPRVEAFF.

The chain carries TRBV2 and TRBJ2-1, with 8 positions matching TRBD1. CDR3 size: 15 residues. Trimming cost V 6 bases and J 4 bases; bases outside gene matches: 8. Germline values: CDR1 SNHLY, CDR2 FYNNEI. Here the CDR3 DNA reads TGTGCCAGCAGATTCGGGACAGGAGAATACAATGAGCAGTTCTTC. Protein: CASRFGTGEYNEQFF.

The CDR3, as DNA: TGTGCCAGCAGTGAGGGGGGAAGCAATCAGCCCCAGCATTTT. Its protein product is CASSEGGSNQPQHF. This rearrangement joins TRBV2 to TRBJ1-5; D may be TRBD1 (5 bases). V was shortened by 3 bases and J by 1 base, with 7 bases between the two germline ends. The CDR3 sequence is 14 residues long. Germline V gene sequence: CDR1 SNHLY, CDR2 FYNNEI.

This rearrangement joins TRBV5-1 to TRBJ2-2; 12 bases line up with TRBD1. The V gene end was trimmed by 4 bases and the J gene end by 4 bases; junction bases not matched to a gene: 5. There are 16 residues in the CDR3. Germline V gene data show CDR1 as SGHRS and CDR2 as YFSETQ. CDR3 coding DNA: TGCGCCAGCAGCCAGGGACAGGGGGCGGCCACCGGGGAGCTGTTTTTT. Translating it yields CASSQGQGAATGELFF.

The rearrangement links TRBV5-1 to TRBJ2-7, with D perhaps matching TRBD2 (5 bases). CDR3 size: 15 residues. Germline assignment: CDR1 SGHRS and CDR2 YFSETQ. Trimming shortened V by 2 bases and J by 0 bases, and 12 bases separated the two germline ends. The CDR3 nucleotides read TGCGCCAGCAGCTTCTTAACGGGGAGCTCCTACGAGCAGTACTTC. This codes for CASSFLTGSSYEQYF.

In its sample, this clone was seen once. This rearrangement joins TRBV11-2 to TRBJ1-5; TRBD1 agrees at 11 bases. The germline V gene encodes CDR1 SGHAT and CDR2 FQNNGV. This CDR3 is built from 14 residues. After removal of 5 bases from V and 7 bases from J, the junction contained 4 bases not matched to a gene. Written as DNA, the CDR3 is TGTGCCAGCAGCCCCGGGACAGGGGGGCAGCCCCAGCATTTT. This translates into CASSPGTGGQPQHF.

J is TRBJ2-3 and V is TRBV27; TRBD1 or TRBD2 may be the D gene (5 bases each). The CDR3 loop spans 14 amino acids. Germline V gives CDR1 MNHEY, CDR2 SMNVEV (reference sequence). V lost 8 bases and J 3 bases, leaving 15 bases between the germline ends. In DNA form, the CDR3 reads TGTGCCAGCGGGGTGGGGGAACGAACAGATACGCAGTATTTT. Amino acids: CASGVGERTDTQYF.

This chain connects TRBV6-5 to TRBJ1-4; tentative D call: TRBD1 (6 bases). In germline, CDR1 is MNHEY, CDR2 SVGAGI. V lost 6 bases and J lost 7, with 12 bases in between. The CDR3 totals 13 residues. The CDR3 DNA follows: TGTGCCAGCAGACGGACAGATTTTGAAAAACTGTTTTTT. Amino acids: CASRRTDFEKLFF.

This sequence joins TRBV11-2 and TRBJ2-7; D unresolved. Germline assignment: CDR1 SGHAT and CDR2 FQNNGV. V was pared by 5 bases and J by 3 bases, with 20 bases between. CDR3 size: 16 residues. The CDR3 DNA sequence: TGTGCCAGCAGCCCCCGAGTAAGCTATTACATCTACGAGCAGTACTTC. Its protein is CASSPRVSYYIYEQYF.

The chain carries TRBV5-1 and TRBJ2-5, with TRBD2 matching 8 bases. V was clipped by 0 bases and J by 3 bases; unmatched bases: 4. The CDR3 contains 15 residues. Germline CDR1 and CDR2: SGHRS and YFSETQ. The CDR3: CASSLGPAGEETQYF. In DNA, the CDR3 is TGCGCCAGCAGCTTGGGTCCAGCGGGAGAAGAGACCCAGTACTTC.